The source of this TCR beta chain is a study of T cell responses to AZD1222 COVID-19 vaccine. This CDR3 comprises 12 residues. V was shortened by 7 bases and J by 8 bases, with 14 bases between the two germline ends. Per germline, CDR1 MDHEN and CDR2 SYDVKM. Some clones are missing from TCRdb's copy, which holds only in-frame ones; the method was immunoSEQ multiplex PCR. The sample yields around 100,000 clones, approximately 93% seen once. General study results and limits: Sampling that yielded the repertoires occurred only after the peak T cell response. Among the donors, most were white British and more were female, and clonal diversity was possibly underestimated. Across the whole spike, CD4 TCRs peaked at regions 160-218 and 743-854. The reported proportion of spike-specific TCRs targeting unmutated variant regions was nearly half.

On this clone: The antigen is unknown.

The source is an adult in good health. This specimen was peripheral blood, taken on day 0 of AZD1222 vaccination. The chain joins TRBV28 to TRBJ1-1; TRBD1 might be the D (6 bases). In DNA, the CDR3 is TGTGCCAGCACCCGAGGGGGTGGGGAAGCTTTCTTT. Its protein is CASTRGGGEAFF.